Each of the 3 T cell receptor beta chains below was sequenced from the same sample in a study of cytomegalovirus exposure and HLA in healthy donors. With 60 Vbeta and 13 Jbeta primers, the PCR was carried out. Clones were read by immunoSEQ multiplex PCR, and TCRdb kept only the in-frame ones, dropping some. The sample shows approximately 150,000 clones, roughly 80% of them seen only once. The sample taken for sequencing was PBMCs. Receptors were obtained from a man aged 18 to 30 in good health and CMV-seropositive.

Points on this clone: Other nucleotide sequences in the sample specify the same CDR3. The chain joins TRBV2 to TRBJ2-6; possibly TRBD1 for D (6 bases). This CDR3 region has 16 residues. Germline values: CDR1 SNHLY, CDR2 FYNNEI. The V end was cut by 4 bases, the J end by 0 bases, with 10 bases between. CDR3 region: CASSVARGSGANVLTF. CDR3 coding DNA: TGTGCCAGCAGTGTAGCCAGGGGCTCTGGGGCCAACGTCCTGACTTTC.

Comment on this clone: The junction does not match germline at one end; this may be a read error. J is TRBJ1-2 and V is TRBV28; 8 bases are a match to TRBD1. The CDR3 contains 17 residues. The germline V gene has CDR1 MDHEN and CDR2 SYDVKM. The CDR3 reads CASSLPEGTGPKYGYTF. The CDR3 DNA is TGTGCCAGCAGTTTACCGGAGGGGACAGGCCCTAAGTATGGCTACACCTTC.

The chain carries TRBV2 and TRBJ2-3; D is perhaps TRBD1 (7 bases). V gave up 6 bases and J gave up 2 bases, with 12 bases separating them. Germline-derived CDR1 and CDR2 are SNHLY and FYNNEI. This CDR3 is 14 amino acids long. The CDR3 loop reads CASREGAVTDTQYF. CDR3 DNA: TGTGCCAGCAGGGAGGGGGCTGTCACAGATACGCAGTATTTT.